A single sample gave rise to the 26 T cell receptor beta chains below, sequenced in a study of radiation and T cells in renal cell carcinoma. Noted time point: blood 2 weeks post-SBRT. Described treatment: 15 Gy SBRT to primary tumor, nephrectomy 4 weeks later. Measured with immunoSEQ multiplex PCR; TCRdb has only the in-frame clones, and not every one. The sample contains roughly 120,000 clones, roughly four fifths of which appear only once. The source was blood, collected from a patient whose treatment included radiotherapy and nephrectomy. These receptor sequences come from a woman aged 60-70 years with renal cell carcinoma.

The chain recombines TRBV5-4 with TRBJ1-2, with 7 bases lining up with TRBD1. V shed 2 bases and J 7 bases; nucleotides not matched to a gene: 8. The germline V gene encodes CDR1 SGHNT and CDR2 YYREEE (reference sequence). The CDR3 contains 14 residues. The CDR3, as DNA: TGTGCCAGCAGCTTACAGGGGAGCCTCGGTGGCTACACCTTC. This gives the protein CASSLQGSLGGYTF.

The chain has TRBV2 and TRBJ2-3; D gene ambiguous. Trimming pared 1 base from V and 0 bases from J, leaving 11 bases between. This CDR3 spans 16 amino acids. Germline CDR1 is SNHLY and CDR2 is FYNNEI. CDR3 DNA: TGTGCCAGCAGTGAAGGGGCCAGCTTAAGCACAGATACGCAGTATTTT. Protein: CASSEGASLSTDTQYF. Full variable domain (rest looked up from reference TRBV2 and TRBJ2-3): EPEVTQTPSHQVTQMGQEVILRCVPISNHLYFYWYRQILGQKVEFLVSFYNNEISEKSEIFDDQFSVERPDGSNFTLKIRSTKLEDSAMYFCASSEGASLSTDTQYFGPGTRLTVL.

CDR3 in DNA: TGTGCCAGCAGTCCAAGGGAACAAACAAAAGGGGCCCAGTACTTC. The encoded protein is CASSPREQTKGAQYF. This rearrangement joins TRBV27 to TRBJ2-5, with TRBD1 as a possible D gene (5 bases). CDR3 length equals 15 residues. From germline, CDR1 is MNHEY and CDR2 SMNVEV (reference sequence). Trimming removed 5 bases at V and 9 bases at J, with 22 bases between.

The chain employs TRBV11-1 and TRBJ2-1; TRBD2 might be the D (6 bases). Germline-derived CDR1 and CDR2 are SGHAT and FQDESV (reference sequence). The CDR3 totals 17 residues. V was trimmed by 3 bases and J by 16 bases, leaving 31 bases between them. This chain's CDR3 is CASSLEGGRWSKTPPFF. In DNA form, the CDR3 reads TGTGCCAGCAGCTTGGAAGGAGGGAGATGGTCCAAAACCCCCCCCTTCTTC.

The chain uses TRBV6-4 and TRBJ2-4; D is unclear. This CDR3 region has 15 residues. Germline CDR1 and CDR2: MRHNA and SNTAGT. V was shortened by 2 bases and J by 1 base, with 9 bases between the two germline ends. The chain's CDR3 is CASSDGPPAKNIQYF. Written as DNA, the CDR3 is TGTGCCAGCAGTGACGGCCCCCCGGCCAAAAACATTCAGTACTTC.

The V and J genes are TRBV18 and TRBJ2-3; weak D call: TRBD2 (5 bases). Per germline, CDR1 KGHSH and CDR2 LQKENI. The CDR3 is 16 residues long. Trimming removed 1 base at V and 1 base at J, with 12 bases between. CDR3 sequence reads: CASSPLSAGGTDTQYF. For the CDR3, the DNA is TGTGCCAGCTCACCACTTTCCGCCGGGGGCACAGATACGCAGTATTTT.

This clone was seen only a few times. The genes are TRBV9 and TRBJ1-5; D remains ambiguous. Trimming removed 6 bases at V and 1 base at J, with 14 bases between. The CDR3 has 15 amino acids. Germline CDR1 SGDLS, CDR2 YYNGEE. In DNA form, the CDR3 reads TGTGCCAGCAAGCGTGGGGATTTGAGCAATCAGCCCCAGCATTTT. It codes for CASKRGDLSNQPQHF.

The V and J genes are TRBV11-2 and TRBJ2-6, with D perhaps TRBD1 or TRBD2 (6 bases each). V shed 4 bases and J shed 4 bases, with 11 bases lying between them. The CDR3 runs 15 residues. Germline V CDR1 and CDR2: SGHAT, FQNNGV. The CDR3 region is CASSSRGLGANVLTF. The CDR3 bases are TGTGCCAGCAGCTCCCGGGGGCTGGGGGCCAACGTCCTGACTTTC. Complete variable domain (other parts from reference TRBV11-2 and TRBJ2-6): EAGVAQSPRYKIIEKRQSVAFWCNPISGHATLYWYQQILGQGPKLLIQFQNNGVVDDSQLPKDRFSAERLKGVDSTLKIQPAKLEDSAVYLCASSSRGLGANVLTFGAGSRLTVL.

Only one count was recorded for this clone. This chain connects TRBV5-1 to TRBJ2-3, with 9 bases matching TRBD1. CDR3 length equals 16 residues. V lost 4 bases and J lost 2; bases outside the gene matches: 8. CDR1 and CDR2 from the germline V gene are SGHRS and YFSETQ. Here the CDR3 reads CASSLGDRDITDTQYF. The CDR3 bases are TGCGCCAGCAGCCTTGGGGACAGGGACATCACAGATACGCAGTATTTT. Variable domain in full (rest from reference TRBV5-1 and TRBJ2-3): KAGVTQTPRYLIKTRGQQVTLSCSPISGHRSVSWYQQTPGQGLQFLFEYFSETQRNKGNFPGRFSGRQFSNSRSEMNVSTLELGDSALYLCASSLGDRDITDTQYFGPGTRLTVL.

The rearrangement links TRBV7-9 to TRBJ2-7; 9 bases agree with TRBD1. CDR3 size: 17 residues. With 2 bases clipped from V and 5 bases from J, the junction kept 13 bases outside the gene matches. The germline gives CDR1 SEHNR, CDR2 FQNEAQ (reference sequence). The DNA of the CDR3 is TGTGCCAGCAGCTTATTGCCGGGGACAGGGCTAGGGGACGAGCAGTACTTC. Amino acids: CASSLLPGTGLGDEQYF.

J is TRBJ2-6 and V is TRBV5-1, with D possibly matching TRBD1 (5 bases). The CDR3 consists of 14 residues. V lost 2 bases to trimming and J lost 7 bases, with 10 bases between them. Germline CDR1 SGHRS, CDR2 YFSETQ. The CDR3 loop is CASSLSTAANVLTF. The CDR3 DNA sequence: TGCGCCAGCAGCTTATCGACAGCCGCCAACGTCCTGACTTTC.

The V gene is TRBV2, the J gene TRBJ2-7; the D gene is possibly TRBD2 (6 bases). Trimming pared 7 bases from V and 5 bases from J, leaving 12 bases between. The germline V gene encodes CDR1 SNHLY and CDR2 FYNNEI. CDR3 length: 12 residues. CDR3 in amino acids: CASIGGGHEQYF. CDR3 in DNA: TGTGCCAGCATCGGGGGAGGTCACGAGCAGTACTTC.

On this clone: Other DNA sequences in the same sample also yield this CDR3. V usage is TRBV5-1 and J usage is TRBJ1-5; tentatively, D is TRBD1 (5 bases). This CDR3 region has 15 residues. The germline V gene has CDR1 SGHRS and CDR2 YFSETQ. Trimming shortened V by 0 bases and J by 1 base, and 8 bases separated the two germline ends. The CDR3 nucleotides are TGCGCCAGCAGCTTGGAAGGGGTAAGCAATCAGCCCCAGCATTTT. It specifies CASSLEGVSNQPQHF. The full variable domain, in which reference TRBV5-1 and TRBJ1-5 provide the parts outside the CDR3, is KAGVTQTPRYLIKTRGQQVTLSCSPISGHRSVSWYQQTPGQGLQFLFEYFSETQRNKGNFPGRFSGRQFSNSRSEMNVSTLELGDSALYLCASSLEGVSNQPQHFGDGTRLSIL.

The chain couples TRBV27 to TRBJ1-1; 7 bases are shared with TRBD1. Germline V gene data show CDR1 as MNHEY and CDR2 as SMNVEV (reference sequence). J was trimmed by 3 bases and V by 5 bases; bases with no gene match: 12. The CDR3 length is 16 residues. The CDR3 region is CASSTRQGGPDTEAFF. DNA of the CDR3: TGTGCCAGCAGTACCCGACAGGGCGGTCCGGACACTGAAGCTTTCTTT.

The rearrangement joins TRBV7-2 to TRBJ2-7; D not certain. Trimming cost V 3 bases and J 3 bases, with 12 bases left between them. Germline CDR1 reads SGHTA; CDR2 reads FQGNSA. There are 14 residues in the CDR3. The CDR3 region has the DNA TGTGCCAGCAGCTTTCCCAGGCCTCTCTACGAGCAGTACTTC. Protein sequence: CASSFPRPLYEQYF.

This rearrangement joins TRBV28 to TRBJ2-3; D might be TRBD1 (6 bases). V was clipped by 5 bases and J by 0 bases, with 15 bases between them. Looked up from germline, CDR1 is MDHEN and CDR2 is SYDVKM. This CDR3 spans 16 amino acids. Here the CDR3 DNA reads TGTGCCAGCAGTCCTCCCGTCAGGGGTAGCACAGATACGCAGTATTTT. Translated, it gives CASSPPVRGSTDTQYF.

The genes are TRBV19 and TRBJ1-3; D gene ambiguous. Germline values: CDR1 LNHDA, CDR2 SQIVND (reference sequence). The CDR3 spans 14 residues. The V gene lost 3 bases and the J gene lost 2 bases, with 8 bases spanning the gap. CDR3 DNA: TGTGCCAGTAGTATGGGGAGGGCTGGAAACACCATATATTTT. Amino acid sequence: CASSMGRAGNTIYF.

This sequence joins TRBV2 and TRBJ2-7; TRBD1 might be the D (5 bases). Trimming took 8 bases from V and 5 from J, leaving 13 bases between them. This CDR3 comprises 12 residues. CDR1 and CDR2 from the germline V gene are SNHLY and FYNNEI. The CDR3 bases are TGTGCCAGCTTGGCCAGGGCCCACGAGCAGTACTTC. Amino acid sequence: CASLARAHEQYF. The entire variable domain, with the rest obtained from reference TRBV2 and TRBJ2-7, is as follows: EPEVTQTPSHQVTQMGQEVILRCVPISNHLYFYWYRQILGQKVEFLVSFYNNEISEKSEIFDDQFSVERPDGSNFTLKIRSTKLEDSAMYFCASLARAHEQYFGPGTRLTVT.

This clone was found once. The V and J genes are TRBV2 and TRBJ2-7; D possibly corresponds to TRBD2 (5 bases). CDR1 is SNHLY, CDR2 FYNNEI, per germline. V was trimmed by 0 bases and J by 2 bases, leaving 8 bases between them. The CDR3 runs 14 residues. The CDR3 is CASSEANGAYEQYF. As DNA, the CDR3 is TGTGCCAGCAGTGAAGCTAACGGGGCCTACGAGCAGTACTTC.

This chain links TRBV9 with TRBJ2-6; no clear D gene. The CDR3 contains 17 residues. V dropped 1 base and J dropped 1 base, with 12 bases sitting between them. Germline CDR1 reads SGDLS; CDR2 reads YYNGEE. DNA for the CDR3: TGTGCCAGCAGCGTATCATACCTATATTCTGGGGCCAACGTCCTGACTTTC. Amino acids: CASSVSYLYSGANVLTF.

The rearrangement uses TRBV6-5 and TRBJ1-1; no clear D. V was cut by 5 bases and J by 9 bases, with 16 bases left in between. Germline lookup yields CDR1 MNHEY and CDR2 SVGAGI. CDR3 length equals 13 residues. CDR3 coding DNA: TGTGCCAGCAGTGAAGCCGGAGTGGAGCAAGCTTTCTTT. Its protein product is CASSEAGVEQAFF.

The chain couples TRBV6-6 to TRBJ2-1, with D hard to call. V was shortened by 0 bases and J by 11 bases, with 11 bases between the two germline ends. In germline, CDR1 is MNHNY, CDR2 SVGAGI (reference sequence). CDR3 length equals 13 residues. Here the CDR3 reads CASSYSLPPKQFF. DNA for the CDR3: TGTGCCAGCAGTTACTCTCTCCCACCCAAGCAGTTCTTC.

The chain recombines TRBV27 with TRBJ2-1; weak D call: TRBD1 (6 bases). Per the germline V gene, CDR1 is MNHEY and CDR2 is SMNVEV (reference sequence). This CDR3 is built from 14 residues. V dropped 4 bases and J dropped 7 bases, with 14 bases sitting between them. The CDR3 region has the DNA TGTGCCAGCAGTTGGGGGCAGGGGTGGAATGAGCAGTTCTTC. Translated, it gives CASSWGQGWNEQFF.

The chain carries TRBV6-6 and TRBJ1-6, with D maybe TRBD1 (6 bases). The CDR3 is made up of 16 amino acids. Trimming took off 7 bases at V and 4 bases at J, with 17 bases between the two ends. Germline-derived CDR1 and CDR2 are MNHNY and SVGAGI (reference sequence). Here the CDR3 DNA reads TGTGCCAGCACCCACAGGGAAGGAGCTTATAATTCACCCCTCCACTTT. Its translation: CASTHREGAYNSPLHF.

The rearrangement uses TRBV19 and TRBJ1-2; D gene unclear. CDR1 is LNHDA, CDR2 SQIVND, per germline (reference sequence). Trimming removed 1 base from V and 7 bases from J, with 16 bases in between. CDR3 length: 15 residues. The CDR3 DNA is TGTGCCAGTAGTATAGGCGGCGCGTCGGCGCGTGGCTACACCTTC. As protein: CASSIGGASARGYTF.

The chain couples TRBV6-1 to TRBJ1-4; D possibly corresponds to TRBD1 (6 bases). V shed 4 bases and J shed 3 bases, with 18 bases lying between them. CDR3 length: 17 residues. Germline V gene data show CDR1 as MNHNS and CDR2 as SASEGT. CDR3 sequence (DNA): TGTGCCAGCAGTGCCAGGACAGCGATTAGGGCTAATGAAAAACTGTTTTTT. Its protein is CASSARTAIRANEKLFF.